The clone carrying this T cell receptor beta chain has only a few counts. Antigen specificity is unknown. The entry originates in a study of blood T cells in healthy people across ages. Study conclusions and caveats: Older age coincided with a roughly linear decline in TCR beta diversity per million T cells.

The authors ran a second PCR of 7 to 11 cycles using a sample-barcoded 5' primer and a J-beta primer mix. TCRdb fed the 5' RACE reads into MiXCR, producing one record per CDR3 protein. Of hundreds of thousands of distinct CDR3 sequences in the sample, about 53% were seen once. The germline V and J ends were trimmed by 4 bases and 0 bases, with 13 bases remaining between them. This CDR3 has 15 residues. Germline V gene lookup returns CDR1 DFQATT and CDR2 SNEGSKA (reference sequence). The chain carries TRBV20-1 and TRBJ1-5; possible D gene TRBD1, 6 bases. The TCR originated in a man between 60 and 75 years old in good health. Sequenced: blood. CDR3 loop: CSAIGQPYSNQPQHF. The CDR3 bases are TGCAGTGCTATAGGACAGCCTTATAGCAATCAGCCCCAGCATTTT.